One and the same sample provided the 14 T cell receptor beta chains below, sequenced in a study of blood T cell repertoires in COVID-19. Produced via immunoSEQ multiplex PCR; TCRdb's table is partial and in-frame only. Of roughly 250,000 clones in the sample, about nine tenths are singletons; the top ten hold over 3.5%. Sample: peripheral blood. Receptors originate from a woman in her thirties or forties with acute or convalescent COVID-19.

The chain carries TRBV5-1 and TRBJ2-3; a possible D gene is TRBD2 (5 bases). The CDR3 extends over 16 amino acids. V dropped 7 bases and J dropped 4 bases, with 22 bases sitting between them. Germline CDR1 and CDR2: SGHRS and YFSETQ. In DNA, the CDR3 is TGCGCCAGCGGGGAGCTACGCGGTCCCCCCCCAGATACGCAGTATTTT. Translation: CASGELRGPPPDTQYF.

CDR3 region: CASSTGPGFSRNTEAFF. The CDR3, as DNA: TGTGCCAGCAGCACCGGCCCAGGGTTCTCGAGGAACACTGAAGCTTTCTTT. The chain has TRBV5-8 and TRBJ1-1; D possibly corresponds to TRBD1 (5 bases). The germline gives CDR1 SGHTS, CDR2 YDEGEE. The CDR3 contains 17 residues. Trimming stripped 4 bases from V and 1 base from J, with 20 bases between.

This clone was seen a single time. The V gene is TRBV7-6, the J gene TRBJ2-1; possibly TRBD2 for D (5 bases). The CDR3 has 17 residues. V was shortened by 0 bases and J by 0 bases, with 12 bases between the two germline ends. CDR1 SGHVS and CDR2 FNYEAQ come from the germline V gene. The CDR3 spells CASSLATGVSSYNEQFF. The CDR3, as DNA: TGTGCCAGCAGCTTAGCAACCGGGGTGAGCTCCTACAATGAGCAGTTCTTC.

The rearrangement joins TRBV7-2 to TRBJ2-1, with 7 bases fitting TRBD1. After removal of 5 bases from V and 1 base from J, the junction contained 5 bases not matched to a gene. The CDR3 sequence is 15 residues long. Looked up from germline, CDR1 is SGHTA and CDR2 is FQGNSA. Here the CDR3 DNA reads TGTGCCAGCAGCCCAACACAGGGGTCCTACAATGAGCAGTTCTTC. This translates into CASSPTQGSYNEQFF.

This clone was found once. Here the CDR3 DNA reads TGTGCCTGGAGACAGGGAGTCAATCAGCCCCAGCATTTT. Its translation: CAWRQGVNQPQHF. The gene calls are TRBV30 and TRBJ1-5; D possibly corresponds to TRBD1 (6 bases). Germline CDR1 reads GTSNPN; CDR2 reads SVGIG (reference sequence). There are 13 residues in the CDR3. The germline V and J ends were trimmed by 3 bases and 3 bases, with 9 bases remaining between them. Full variable domain (outside the CDR3, taken from reference TRBV30 and TRBJ1-5): SQTIHQWPATLVQPVGSPLSLECTVEGTSNPNLYWYRQAAGRGLQLLFYSVGIGQISSEVPQNLSASRPQDRQFILSSKKLLLSDSGFYLCAWRQGVNQPQHFGDGTRLSIL.

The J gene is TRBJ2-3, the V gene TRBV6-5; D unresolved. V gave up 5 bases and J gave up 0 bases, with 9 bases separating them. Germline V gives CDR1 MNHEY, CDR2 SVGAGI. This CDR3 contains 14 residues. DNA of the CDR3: TGTGCCAGCAGTAACCAGGCGAGCACAGATACGCAGTATTTT. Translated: CASSNQASTDTQYF.

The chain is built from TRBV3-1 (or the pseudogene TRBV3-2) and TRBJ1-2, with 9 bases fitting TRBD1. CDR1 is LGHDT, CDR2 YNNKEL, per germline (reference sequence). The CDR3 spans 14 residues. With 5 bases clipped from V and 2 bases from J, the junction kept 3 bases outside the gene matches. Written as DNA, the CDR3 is TGTGCCAGCAGCTTAGACAGGGGGAACTATGGCTACACCTTC. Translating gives CASSLDRGNYGYTF.

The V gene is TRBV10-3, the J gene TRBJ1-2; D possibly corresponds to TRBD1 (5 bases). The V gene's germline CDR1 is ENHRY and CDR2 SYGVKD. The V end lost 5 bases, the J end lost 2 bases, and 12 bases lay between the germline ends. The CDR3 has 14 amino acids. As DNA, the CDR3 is TGTGCCATCAGTACCAGGGCAGGGAACTATGGCTACACCTTC. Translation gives CAISTRAGNYGYTF.

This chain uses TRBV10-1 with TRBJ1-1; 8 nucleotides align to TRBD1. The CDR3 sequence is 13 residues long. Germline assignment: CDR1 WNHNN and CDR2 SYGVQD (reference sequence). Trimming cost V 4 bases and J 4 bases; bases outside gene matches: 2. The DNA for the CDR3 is TGCGCCAGCAGTGCACAGGGGGTCACTGAAGCTTTCTTT. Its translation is CASSAQGVTEAFF.

The CDR3 protein is CASSEVVIWTPLYEQYV. The DNA of the CDR3 is TGTGCCAGCAGTGAAGTAGTAATTTGGACACCCTTGTACGAGCAGTACGTC. V and J are TRBV6-1 and TRBJ2-7; D is possibly TRBD1 (5 bases). The germline gives CDR1 MNHNS, CDR2 SASEGT. V was pared by 1 base and J by 4 bases, with 20 bases between. The CDR3 length is 17 residues.

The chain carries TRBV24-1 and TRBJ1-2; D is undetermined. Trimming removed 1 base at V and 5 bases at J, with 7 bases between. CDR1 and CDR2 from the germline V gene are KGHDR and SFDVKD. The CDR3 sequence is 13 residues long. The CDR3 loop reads CATSDLTGYGYTF. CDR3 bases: TGTGCCACCAGTGATTTAACCGGGTATGGCTACACCTTC.

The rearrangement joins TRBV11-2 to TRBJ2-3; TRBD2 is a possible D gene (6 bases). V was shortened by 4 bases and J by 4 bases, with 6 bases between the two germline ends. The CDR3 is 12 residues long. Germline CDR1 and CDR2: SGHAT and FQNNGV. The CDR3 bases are TGTGCCAGCAGCTGGGGGGCAGATACGCAGTATTTT. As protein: CASSWGADTQYF. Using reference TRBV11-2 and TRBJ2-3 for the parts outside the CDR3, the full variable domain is EAGVAQSPRYKIIEKRQSVAFWCNPISGHATLYWYQQILGQGPKLLIQFQNNGVVDDSQLPKDRFSAERLKGVDSTLKIQPAKLEDSAVYLCASSWGADTQYFGPGTRLTVL.

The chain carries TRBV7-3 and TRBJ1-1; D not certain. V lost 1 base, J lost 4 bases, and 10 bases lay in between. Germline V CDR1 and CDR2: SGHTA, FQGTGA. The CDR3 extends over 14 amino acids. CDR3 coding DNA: TGTGCCAGCAGCTTAAACTTCGGTGGCACTGAAGCTTTCTTT. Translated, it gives CASSLNFGGTEAFF.

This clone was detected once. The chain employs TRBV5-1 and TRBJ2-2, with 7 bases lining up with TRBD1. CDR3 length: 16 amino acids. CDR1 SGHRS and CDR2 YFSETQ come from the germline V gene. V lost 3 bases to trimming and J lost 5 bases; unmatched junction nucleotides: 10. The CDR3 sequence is CASSWTDRVGTGELFF. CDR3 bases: TGCGCCAGCAGCTGGACTGACAGGGTAGGGACCGGGGAGCTGTTTTTT.